This is a list of T cell receptor beta chains from one sample in a study of T cell repertoires in cytomegalovirus infection. TCRdb reprocessed the reads via MiXCR and lists one record per CDR3 protein. The sample has 90,000 to 110,000 distinct CDR3 sequences, around 31% seen once. These receptors lack a known antigen. The specimen comprised CD8+ T cells from cultured PBMCs, sampled from culture after CMV antigen stimulation. The receptors were sampled from a human donor in good health (CMV status not recorded). Some clones in this sample may be carry-over from other donors' samples. CDR3s include the opening cysteine and the closing phenylalanine or tryptophan. The order of the fields is J gene, D gene, CDR3 length, V gene, clone size, CDR3 DNA, CDR3 protein. D genes are given only for firm matches. A row's size may be missing; if present it is once, few, many or a size class.

TRBJ1-1,TRBD1,17,TRBV7-2,many,TGTGCCAGCAGCTCTCACGGGACAGGGGGCCGGGGGACTGAAGCTTTCTTT,CASSSHGTGGRGTEAFF
TRBJ2-7,TRBD1,15,TRBV6-6,few,TGTGCCAGCAGCTTCGGACAGGGGGCAACCTACGAGCAGTACTTC,CASSFGQGATYEQYF
TRBJ2-1,-,15,TRBV4-1,few,TGCGCCAGCAGCCAAGATACCAGGGTCGACAATGAGCAGTTCTTC,CASSQDTRVDNEQFF
TRBJ2-3,TRBD2,14,TRBV11-1,many,TGTGCCAGCAGCACCGGGACTAGTACAGATACGCAGTATTTT,CASSTGTSTDTQYF
TRBJ2-5,-,15,TRBV7-2,-,TGTGCCAGCAGCTTAGGTGTAGGGGGGTGGGAGACCCAGTACTTC,CASSLGVGGWETQYF
TRBJ2-5,-,13,TRBV15,-,TGTGCCACCAGCACAGAAGGGGTGGAGACCCAGTACTTC,CATSTEGVETQYF
TRBJ1-1,-,13,TRBV2,-,TGTGCCAGAGCAGAAGGCGGACACACTGAAGCTTTCTTT,CARAEGGHTEAFF
TRBJ2-7,-,15,TRBV20-1,few,TGCAGTGCTAGGGGACGGGACCTAGTCAACTACGAGCAGTACTTC,CSARGRDLVNYEQYF
TRBJ2-7,-,13,TRBV4-1,few,TGCGCCAGCAGCCAACCGGGCCCCTACGAGCAGTACTTC,CASSQPGPYEQYF
TRBJ1-5,-,15,TRBV27,few,TGTGCCAGCAGTCCATTCGCGGGGAGCAATCAGCCCCAGCATTTT,CASSPFAGSNQPQHF
TRBJ1-1,-,13,TRBV11-3,many,TGTGCCAGCAGCTTAGGACCGAACCTTGAAGCTTTCTTT,CASSLGPNLEAFF